Described below is a single TCR beta chain sequence and its context. No antigen is known for it. Primers for the PCR totalled 60 Vbeta and 13 Jbeta. Sequenced by immunoSEQ multiplex PCR; TCRdb stores in-frame clones only, minus some. The sample records roughly 180,000 clones, about 80% being singletons. This record comes from a study of cytomegalovirus exposure and HLA in healthy donors. Study-wide findings and caveats: The authors later found TCR association rates varying by HLA locus, with DRB1 most and HLA-C fewest. Some highly shared sequence variants likely arose as a pipeline artifact.

The TCR sequence derives from a woman aged 55-69 years in good health and CMV-seropositive. The sequencing input was PBMCs.

CDR3 protein: CASSQTSGRARETQYF. CDR3 sequence (DNA): TGTGCCAGCAGCCAAACTAGCGGGAGGGCTCGAGAGACCCAGTACTTC. The chain has TRBV27 and TRBJ2-5; 13 bases agree with TRBD2. Trimming cost V 6 bases and J 4 bases; bases outside gene matches: 8. CDR3 length: 16 residues. CDR1 MNHEY and CDR2 SMNVEV come from the germline V gene (reference sequence).